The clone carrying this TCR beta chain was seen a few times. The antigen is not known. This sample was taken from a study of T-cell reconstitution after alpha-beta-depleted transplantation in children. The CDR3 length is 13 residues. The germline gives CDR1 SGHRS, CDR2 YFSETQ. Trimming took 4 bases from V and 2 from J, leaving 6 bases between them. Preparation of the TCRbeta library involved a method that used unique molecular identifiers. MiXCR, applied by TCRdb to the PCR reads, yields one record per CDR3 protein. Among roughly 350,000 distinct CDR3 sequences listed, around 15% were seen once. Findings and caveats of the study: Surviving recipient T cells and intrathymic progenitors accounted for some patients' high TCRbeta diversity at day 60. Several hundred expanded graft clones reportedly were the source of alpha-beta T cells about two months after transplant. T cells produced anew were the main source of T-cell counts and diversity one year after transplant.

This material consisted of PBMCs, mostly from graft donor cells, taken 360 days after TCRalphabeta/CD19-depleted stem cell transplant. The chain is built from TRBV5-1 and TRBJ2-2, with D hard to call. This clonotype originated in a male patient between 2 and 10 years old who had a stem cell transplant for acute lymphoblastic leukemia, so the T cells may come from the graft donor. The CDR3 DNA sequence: TGCGCCAGCAGCGTACTAAACACCGGGGAGCTGTTTTTT. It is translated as CASSVLNTGELFF.